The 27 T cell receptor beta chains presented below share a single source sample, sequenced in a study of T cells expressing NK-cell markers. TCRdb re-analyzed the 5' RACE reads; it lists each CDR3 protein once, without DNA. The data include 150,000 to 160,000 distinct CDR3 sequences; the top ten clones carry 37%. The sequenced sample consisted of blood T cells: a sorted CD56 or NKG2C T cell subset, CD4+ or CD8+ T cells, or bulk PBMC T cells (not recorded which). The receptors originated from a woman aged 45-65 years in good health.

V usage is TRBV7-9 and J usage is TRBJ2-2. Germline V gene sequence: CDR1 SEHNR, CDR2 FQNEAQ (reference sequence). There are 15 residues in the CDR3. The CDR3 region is CASSSSRANTGELFF.

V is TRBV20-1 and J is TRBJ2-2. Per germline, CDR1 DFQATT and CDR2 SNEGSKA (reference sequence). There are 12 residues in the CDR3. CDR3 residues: CSARAVTGELFF.

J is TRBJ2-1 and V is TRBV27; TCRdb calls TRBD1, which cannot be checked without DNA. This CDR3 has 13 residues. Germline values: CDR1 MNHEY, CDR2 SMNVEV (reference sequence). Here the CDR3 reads CASSLGGGSEEFF.

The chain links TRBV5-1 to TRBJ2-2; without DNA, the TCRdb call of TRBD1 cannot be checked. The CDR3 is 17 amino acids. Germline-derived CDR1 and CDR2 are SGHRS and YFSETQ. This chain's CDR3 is CASSLGQGDTGTGELFF.

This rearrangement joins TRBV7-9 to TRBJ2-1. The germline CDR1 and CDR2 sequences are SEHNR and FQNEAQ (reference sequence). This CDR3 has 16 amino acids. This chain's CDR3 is CASSPSGWGSNNEQFF.

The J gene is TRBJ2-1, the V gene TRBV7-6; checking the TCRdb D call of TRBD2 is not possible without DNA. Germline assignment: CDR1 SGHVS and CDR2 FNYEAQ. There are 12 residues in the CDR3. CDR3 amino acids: CASSALGEEQFF.

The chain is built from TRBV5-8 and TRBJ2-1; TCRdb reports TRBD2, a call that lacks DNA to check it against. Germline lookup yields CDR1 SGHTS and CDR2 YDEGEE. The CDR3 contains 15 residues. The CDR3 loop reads CAATSGTNSYNEQFF.

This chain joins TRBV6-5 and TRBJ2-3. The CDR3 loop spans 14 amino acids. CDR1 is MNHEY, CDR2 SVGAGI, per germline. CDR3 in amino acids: CASSYGNPTDTQYF.

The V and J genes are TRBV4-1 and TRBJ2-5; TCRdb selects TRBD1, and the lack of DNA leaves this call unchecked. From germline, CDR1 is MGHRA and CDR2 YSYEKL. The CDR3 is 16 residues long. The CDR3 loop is CASSQEFWDSQETQYF.

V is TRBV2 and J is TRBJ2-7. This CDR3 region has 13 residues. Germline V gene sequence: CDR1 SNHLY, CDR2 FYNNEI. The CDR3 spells CAIRDRASYEQYF.

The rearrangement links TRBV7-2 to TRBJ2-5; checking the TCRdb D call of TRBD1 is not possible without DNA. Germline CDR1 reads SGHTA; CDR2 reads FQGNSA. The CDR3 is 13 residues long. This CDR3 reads CASSSTDSVAQYF. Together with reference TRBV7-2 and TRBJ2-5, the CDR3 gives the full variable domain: GAGVSQSPSNKVTEKGKDVELRCDPISGHTALYWYRQSLGQGLEFLIYFQGNSAPDKSGLPSDRFSAERTGGSVSTLTIQRTQQEDSAVYLCASSSTDSVAQYFGPGTRLLVL.

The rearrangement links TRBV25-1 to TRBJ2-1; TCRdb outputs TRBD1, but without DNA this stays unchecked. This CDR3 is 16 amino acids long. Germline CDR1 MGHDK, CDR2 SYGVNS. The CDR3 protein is CASSEDGGNGYNEQFF.

The CDR3 loop is CASSLAGSRAGFF. The chain is built from TRBV7-9 and TRBJ2-1; TCRdb lists TRBD2, though no DNA is available to test this call. CDR1 is SEHNR, CDR2 FQNEAQ, per germline (reference sequence). The CDR3 is made up of 13 amino acids.

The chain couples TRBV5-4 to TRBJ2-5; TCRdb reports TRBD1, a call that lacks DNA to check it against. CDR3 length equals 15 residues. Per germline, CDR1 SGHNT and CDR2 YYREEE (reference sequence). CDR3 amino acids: CASGAGSPEVETQYF.

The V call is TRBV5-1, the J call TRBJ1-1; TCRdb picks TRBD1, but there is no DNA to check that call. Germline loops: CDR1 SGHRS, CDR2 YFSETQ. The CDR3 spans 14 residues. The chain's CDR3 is CASSLETGSAEAFF.

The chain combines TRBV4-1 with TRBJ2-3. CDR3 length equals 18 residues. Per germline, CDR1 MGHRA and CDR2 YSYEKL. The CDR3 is CASSQDAMGFTSTDTQYF.

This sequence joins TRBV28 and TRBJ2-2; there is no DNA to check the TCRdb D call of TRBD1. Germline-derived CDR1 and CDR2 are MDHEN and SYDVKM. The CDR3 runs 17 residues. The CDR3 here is CASSFPRDRGFTGELFF.

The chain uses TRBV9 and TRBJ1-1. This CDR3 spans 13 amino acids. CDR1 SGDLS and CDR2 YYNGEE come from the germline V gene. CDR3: CASSGVSGTEAFF.

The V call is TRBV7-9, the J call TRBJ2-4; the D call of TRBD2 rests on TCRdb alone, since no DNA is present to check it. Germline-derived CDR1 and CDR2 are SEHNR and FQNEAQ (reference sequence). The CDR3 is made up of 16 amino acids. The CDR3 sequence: CASSQGEGIAKNIQYF. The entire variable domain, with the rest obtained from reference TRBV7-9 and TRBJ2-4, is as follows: DTGVSQNPRHKITKRGQNVTFRCDPISEHNRLYWYRQTLGQGPEFLTYFQNEAQLEKSRLLSDRFSAERPKGSFSTLEIQRTEQGDSAMYLCASSQGEGIAKNIQYFGAGTRLSVL.

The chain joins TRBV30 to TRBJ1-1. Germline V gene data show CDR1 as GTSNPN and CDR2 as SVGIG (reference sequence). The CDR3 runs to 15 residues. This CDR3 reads CAWTVGRVGDTEAFF.

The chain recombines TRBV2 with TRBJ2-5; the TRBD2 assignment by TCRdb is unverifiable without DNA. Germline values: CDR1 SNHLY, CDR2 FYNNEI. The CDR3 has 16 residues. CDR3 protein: CASNRERTSQPGAQYF.

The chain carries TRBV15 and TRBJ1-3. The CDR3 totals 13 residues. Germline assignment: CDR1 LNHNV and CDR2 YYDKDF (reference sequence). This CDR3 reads CATSPGSGNTIYF.

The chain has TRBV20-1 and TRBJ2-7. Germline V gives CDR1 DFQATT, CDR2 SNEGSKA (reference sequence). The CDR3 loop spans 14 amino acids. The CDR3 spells CSARLTSDDYEQYF.

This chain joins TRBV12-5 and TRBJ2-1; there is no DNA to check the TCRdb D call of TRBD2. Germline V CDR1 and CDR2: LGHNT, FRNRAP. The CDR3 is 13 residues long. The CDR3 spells CASGLTSGRWQFF.

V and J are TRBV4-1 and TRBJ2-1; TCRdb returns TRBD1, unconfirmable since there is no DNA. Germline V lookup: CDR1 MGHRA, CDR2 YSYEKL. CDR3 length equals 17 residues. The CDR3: CASSLSLQGRAINEQFF.

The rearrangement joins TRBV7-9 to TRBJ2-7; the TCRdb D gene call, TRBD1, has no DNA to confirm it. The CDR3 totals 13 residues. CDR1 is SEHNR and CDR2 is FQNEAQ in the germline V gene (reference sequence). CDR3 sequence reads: CASSWGPDYEQYF.

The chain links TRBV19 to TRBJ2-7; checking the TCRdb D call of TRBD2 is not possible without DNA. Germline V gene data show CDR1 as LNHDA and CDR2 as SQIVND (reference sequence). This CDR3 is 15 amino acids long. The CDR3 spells CASIGLTSGAYEQYF.